This section outlines one T cell receptor (beta chain) sequence together with its context. CDR1 is LNHDA, CDR2 SQIVND, per germline (reference sequence). The CDR3 covers 14 residues. The V and J ends lost 1 base and 6 bases respectively, with 12 bases between them. The data stem from a study of blood T cell repertoires in COVID-19. Across the study: The samples span acute and convalescent COVID-19 from the United States, Italy and Spain. Sample material is recorded as cDNA or gDNA derived from T cells, B-cell-depleted T cells, or PBMCs.

As handled by the study authors: Amplification with reference gene primers provided the estimates of nucleated cell counts. Generated by immunoSEQ multiplex PCR, the TCRdb table keeps only in-frame clones and is missing some. V and J calls and clone size come straight from that table; D and trimming were deduced from the DNA. Among approximately 210,000 clones listed, roughly 89% were seen once. This clonotype was sampled from a young man who had recovered from COVID-19. Material for sequencing was peripheral blood. This rearrangement joins TRBV19 to TRBJ1-2; D is unresolved. For the CDR3, the DNA is TGTGCCAGTAGTATAGCGGAAGTGGGCCATGGCTACACCTTC. Translating it yields CASSIAEVGHGYTF.